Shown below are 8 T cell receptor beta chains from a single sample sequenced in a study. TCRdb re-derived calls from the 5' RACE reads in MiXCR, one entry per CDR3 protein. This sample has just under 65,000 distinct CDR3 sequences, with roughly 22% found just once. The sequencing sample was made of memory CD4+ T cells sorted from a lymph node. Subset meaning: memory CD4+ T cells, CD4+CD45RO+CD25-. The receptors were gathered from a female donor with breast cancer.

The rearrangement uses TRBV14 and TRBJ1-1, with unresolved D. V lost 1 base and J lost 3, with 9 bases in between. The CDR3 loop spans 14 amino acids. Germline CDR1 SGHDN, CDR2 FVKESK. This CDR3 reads CASSQVSRDTEAFF. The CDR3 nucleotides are TGTGCCAGCAGCCAAGTCAGCAGAGACACTGAAGCTTTCTTT. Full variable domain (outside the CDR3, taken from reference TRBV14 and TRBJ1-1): EAGVTQFPSHSVIEKGQTVTLRCDPISGHDNLYWYRRVMGKEIKFLLHFVKESKQDESGMPNNRFLAERTGGTYSTLKVQPAELEDSGVYFCASSQVSRDTEAFFGQGTRLTVV.

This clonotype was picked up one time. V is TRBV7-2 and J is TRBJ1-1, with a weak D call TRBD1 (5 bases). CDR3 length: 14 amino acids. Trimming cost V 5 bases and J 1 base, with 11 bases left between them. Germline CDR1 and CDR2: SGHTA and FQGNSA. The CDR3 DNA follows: TGTGCCAGCAGCCCTAGAACAGGGAACACTGAAGCTTTCTTT. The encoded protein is CASSPRTGNTEAFF. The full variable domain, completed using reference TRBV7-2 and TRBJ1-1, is GAGVSQSPSNKVTEKGKDVELRCDPISGHTALYWYRQSLGQGLEFLIYFQGNSAPDKSGLPSDRFSAERTGGSVSTLTIQRTQQEDSAVYLCASSPRTGNTEAFFGQGTRLTVV.

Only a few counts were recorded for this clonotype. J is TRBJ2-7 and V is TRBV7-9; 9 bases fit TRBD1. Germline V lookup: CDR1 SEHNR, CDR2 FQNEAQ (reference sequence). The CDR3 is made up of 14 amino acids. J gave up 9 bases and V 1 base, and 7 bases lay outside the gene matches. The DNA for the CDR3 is TGTGCCAGCAGCTTAGGGACAGGGGTCGCGGGGCAGTACTTC. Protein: CASSLGTGVAGQYF.

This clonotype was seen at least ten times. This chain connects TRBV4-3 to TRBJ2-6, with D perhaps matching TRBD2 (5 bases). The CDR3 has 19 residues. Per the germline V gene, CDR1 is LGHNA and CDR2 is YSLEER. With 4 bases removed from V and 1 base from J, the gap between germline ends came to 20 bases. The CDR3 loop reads CASSPGLSLLRSGANVLTF. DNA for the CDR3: TGCGCCAGCAGCCCCGGACTCTCGCTTCTTAGATCTGGGGCCAACGTCCTGACTTTC.

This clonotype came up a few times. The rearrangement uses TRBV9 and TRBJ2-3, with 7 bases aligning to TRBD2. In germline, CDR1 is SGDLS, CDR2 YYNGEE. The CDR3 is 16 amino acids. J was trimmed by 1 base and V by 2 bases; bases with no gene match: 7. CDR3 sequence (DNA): TGTGCCAGCAGCGTTCGGGCGGGAGAGGGCACAGATACGCAGTATTTT. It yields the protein CASSVRAGEGTDTQYF. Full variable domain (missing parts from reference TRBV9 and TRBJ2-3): DSGVTQTPKHLITATGQRVTLRCSPRSGDLSVYWYQQSLDQGLQFLIQYYNGEERAKGNILERFSAQQFPDLHSELNLSSLELGDSALYFCASSVRAGEGTDTQYFGPGTRLTVL.

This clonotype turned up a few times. The chain's CDR3 is CASSGSLGTDTQYF. CDR3 DNA sequence: TGTGCCAGCAGTGGCAGTTTAGGCACAGATACGCAGTATTTT. The V call is TRBV27, the J call TRBJ2-3; D is unclear. This CDR3 contains 14 residues. Germline V lookup: CDR1 MNHEY, CDR2 SMNVEV (reference sequence). V dropped 5 bases and J dropped 1 base, with 10 bases sitting between them.

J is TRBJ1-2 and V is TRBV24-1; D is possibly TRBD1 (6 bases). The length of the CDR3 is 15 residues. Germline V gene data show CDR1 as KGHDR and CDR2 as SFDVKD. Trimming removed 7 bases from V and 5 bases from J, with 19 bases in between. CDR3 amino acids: CATRQGGGDEYGYTF. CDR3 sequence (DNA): TGTGCCACCAGACAAGGGGGGGGTGATGAATATGGCTACACCTTC.

In DNA form, the CDR3 reads TGTGCCAGCAGCGAGCCTTTTTTAGGAGGAGCTTTCTTT. It codes for CASSEPFLGGAFF. This chain connects TRBV25-1 to TRBJ1-1; D ambiguous. Germline V CDR1 and CDR2: MGHDK, SYGVNS. V was cut by 6 bases and J by 10 bases, with 18 bases left in between. There are 13 residues in the CDR3.